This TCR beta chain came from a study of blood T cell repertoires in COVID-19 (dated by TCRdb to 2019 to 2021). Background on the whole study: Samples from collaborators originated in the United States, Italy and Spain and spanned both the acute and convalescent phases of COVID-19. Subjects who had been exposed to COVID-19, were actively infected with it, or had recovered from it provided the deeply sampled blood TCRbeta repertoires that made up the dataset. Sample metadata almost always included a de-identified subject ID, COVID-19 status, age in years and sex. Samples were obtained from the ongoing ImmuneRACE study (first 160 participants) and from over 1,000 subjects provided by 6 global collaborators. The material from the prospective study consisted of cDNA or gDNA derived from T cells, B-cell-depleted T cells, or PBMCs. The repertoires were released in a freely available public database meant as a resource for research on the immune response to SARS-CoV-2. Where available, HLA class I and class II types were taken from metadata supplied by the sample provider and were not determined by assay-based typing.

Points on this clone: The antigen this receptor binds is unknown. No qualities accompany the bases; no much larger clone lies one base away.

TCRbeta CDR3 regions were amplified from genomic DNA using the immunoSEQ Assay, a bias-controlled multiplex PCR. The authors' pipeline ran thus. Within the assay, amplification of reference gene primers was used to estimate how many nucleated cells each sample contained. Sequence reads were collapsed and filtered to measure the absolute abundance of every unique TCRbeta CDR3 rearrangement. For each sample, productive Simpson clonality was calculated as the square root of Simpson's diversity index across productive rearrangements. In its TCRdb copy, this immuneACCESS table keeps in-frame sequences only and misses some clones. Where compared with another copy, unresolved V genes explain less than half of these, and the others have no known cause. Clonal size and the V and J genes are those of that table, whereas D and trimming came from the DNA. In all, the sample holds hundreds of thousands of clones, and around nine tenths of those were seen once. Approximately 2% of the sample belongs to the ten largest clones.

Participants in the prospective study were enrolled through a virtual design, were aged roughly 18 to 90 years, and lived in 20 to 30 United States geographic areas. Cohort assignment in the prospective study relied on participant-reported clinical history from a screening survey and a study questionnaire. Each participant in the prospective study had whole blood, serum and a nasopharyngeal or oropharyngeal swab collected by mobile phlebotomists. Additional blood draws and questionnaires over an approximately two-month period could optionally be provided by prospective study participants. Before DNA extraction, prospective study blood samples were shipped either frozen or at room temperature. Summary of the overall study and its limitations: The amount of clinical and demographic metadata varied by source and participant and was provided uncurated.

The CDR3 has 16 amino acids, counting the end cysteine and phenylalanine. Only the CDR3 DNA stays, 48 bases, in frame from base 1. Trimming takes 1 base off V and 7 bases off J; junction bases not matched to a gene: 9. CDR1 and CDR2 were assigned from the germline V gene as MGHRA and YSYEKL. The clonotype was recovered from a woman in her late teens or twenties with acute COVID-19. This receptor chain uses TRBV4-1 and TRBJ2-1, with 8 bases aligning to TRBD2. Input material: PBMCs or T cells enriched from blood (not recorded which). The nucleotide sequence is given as TGCGCCAGCAGCCAAGCTCGTAGCGGGAAAGGGAATGAGCAGTTCTTC. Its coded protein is CASSQARSGKGNEQFF.